This note documents a single T cell receptor (beta chain) sequence. This entry is derived from a study of T-cell reconstitution after alpha-beta-depleted transplantation in children. It was with unique molecular identifiers that the TCRbeta library was prepared. TCRdb processed the PCR reads anew with MiXCR; each CDR3 protein has one entry. The repertoire holds roughly 500,000 distinct CDR3 sequences, with approximately 20% as singletons. The germline V gene has CDR1 SGHTA and CDR2 FQGTGA. The CDR3 covers 15 residues. Between the trimmed V and J ends, which lost 6 bases and 10 bases, there was a span of 22 bases.

The TCR sequence derives from a human donor who donated a stem cell graft to a child with acute lymphoblastic leukemia. The chain has TRBV7-3 and TRBJ2-1; D remains unclear. This specimen consisted of PBMCs from the stem cell graft donor, obtained from the stem cell graft. CDR3 amino acids: CASSDSIAPPDEQFF. CDR3 coding DNA: TGTGCCAGCAGTGACTCGATTGCCCCTCCCGACGAGCAGTTCTTC.